This passage covers 7 T cell receptor beta chains from one sample sequenced in a study of chemoradiotherapy in HPV16-positive cancers. Assay: immunoSEQ multiplex PCR; the TCRdb copy retains only in-frame clones and omits some. This repertoire shows under 35,000 clones, about 93% found once; its top ten account for roughly 18%. The sequences come from blood, collected from a patient who underwent chemoradiotherapy. Source of these receptors: a human donor with HPV-associated anogenital cancer.

The V gene is TRBV6-6, the J gene TRBJ1-4, with D possibly matching TRBD1 (5 bases). The CDR3 extends over 15 amino acids. Trimming stripped 0 bases from V and 11 bases from J, with 16 bases between. Germline V CDR1 and CDR2: MNHNY, SVGAGI (reference sequence). DNA of the CDR3: TGTGCCAGCAGTTACTCGGGAGGGGACGGGAAGAAACTGTTTTTT. Protein: CASSYSGGDGKKLFF.

The chain couples TRBV4-2 to TRBJ2-7, with D possibly TRBD2 on 5 matching bases. Germline V gene lookup returns CDR1 LGHNA and CDR2 YNFKEQ. V was cut by 0 bases and J by 2 bases, with 5 bases left in between. This CDR3 region has 13 residues. CDR3: CASSQERAYEQYF. In DNA, the CDR3 is TGTGCCAGCAGCCAAGAGAGGGCCTACGAGCAGTACTTC.

The chain recombines TRBV11-2 with TRBJ2-7; 7 nucleotides match TRBD1. This CDR3 has 15 amino acids. Losses at the gene ends were 4 bases for V and 1 base for J; bases not matched to a gene: 7. Germline CDR1 reads SGHAT; CDR2 reads FQNNGV. For the CDR3, the DNA is TGTGCCAGCAGCTCTAGCCGGGACAGTTCCTACGAGCAGTACTTC. This translates into CASSSSRDSSYEQYF.

This chain links TRBV19 with TRBJ2-7, with 8 bases fitting TRBD2. V lost 6 bases and J lost 5; bases outside the gene matches: 6. This CDR3 contains 13 residues. CDR1 is LNHDA and CDR2 is SQIVND in the germline V gene (reference sequence). This chain's CDR3 is CASRRRGGDEQYF. CDR3 in DNA: TGTGCCAGTAGGCGACGGGGGGGAGACGAGCAGTACTTC. Looking up the rest from reference TRBV19 and TRBJ2-7 gives the full variable domain: DGGITQSPKYLFRKEGQNVTLSCEQNLNHDAMYWYRQDPGQGLRLIYYSQIVNDFQKGDIAEGYSVSREKKESFPLTVTSAQKNPTAFYLCASRRRGGDEQYFGPGTRLTVT.

This clone appeared once. V and J are TRBV2 and TRBJ2-1; 7 nucleotides match TRBD2. This CDR3 region has 19 residues. Germline assignment: CDR1 SNHLY and CDR2 FYNNEI. V dropped 6 bases and J dropped 0; count of bases not matched to a gene: 17. CDR3 sequence (DNA): TGTGCCAGCAGAGCTTCGGGACTACGGGGCCTAAGCTCCTACAATGAGCAGTTCTTC. Amino acids: CASRASGLRGLSSYNEQFF.

The chain employs TRBV7-9 and TRBJ2-3; possibly TRBD1 or TRBD2 for D (5 bases each). Germline V gene data show CDR1 as SEHNR and CDR2 as FQNEAQ (reference sequence). The CDR3 has 15 amino acids. The V end was cut by 5 bases, the J end by 0 bases, with 12 bases between. CDR3 residues: CASSPPGRSTDTQYF. The CDR3 DNA reads TGTGCCAGCAGCCCTCCGGGGCGGAGCACAGATACGCAGTATTTT.

V usage is TRBV6-6 and J usage is TRBJ1-6; no definite D call. V lost 0 bases, J lost 4 bases, and 10 bases lay in between. Per the germline V gene, CDR1 is MNHNY and CDR2 is SVGAGI (reference sequence). This CDR3 has 16 amino acids. The CDR3 DNA sequence: TGTGCCAGCAGTTACTCGGTGGTCGATTATAATTCACCCCTCCACTTT. Translating gives CASSYSVVDYNSPLHF.